This entry lists 3 T cell receptor beta chains sequenced from one sample in a study of blood T cell repertoires in COVID-19. Profiling relied on immunoSEQ multiplex PCR, and the TCRdb table lists in-frame clones only, not all of them. Counted here are some 270,000 clones, roughly 89% occurring once; the ten biggest clones make up approximately 0.84%. Sequenced material: peripheral blood. These receptors originate from a man aged 25-45 years with acute or convalescent COVID-19.

This clone was recorded once. This chain joins TRBV4-1 and TRBJ2-4; tentative D call: TRBD1 (5 bases). V lost 4 bases and J lost 0, with 25 bases in between. Germline lookup yields CDR1 MGHRA and CDR2 YSYEKL. The CDR3 runs 20 residues. The DNA for the CDR3 is TGCGCCAGCAGCCTAGAAACTTCCGGGCTCGACCAGGGAGCCAAAAACATTCAGTACTTC. Amino acid sequence: CASSLETSGLDQGAKNIQYF.

On this clone: In the same sample, other DNA sequences code for this CDR3. The V gene is TRBV7-9, the J gene TRBJ1-5, with unresolved D. CDR3 length: 12 amino acids. Trimming pared 2 bases from V and 4 bases from J, leaving 3 bases between. The germline CDR1 and CDR2 sequences are SEHNR and FQNEAQ (reference sequence). The CDR3 region has the DNA TGTGCCAGCAGCTTACCAAATCAGCCCCAGCATTTT. Protein sequence: CASSLPNQPQHF.

CDR3 amino acids: CASSTYGGSYEQYF. As DNA, the CDR3 is TGTGCCAGCTCAACATACGGGGGTTCCTACGAGCAGTACTTC. The chain has TRBV18 and TRBJ2-7; TRBD2 might be the D (6 bases). The V end lost 5 bases, the J end lost 1 base, and 12 bases lay between the germline ends. Germline V gene data show CDR1 as KGHSH and CDR2 as LQKENI. The CDR3 has 14 amino acids.